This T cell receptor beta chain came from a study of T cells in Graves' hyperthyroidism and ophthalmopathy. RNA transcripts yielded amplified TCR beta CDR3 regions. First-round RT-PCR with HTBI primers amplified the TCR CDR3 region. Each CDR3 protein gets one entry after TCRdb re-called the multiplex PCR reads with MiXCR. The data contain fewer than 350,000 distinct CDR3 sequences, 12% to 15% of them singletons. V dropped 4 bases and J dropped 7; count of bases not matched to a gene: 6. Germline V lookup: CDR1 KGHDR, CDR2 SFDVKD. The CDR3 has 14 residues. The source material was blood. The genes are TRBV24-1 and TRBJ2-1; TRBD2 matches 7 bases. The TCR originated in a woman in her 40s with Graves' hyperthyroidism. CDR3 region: CATSEVGTTNEQFF. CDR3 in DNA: TGTGCCACCAGTGAGGTAGGGACTACAAATGAGCAGTTCTTC.